The 26 T cell receptor beta chains presented below share a single source sample, sequenced in a study of T cell responses to AZD1222 COVID-19 vaccine. Using immunoSEQ multiplex PCR, the repertoire was profiled, and TCRdb retains in-frame clones only, with some absent. Of fewer than 130,000 clones in the sample, 94% were seen once. The sample was peripheral blood, taken 28 days after the second AZD1222 dose. Receptors originate from an adult who received the AZD1222 COVID-19 vaccine.

The chain couples TRBV3-1 (or the pseudogene TRBV3-2) to TRBJ1-1, with D perhaps TRBD1 (5 bases). CDR3 length: 14 amino acids. Trimming stripped 4 bases from V and 4 bases from J, with 13 bases between. Germline loops: CDR1 LGHDT, CDR2 YNNKEL (reference sequence). CDR3 nucleotide sequence: TGTGCCAGCAGCCTTCGACAGAGTAGCACTGAAGCTTTCTTT. It codes for CASSLRQSSTEAFF.

V and J are TRBV6-6 and TRBJ1-1; D gene uncertain. V was trimmed by 6 bases and J by 1 base, leaving 12 bases between them. Germline CDR1 is MNHNY and CDR2 is SVGAGI (reference sequence). This CDR3 comprises 14 residues. CDR3 amino acids: CASSRDMKNTEAFF. CDR3 sequence (DNA): TGTGCCAGCAGCCGTGACATGAAGAACACTGAAGCTTTCTTT.

V and J are TRBV2 and TRBJ1-6, with TRBD1 matching 7 bases. From germline, CDR1 is SNHLY and CDR2 FYNNEI. The CDR3 totals 14 residues. With 7 bases clipped from V and 3 bases from J, the junction kept 3 bases outside the gene matches. The CDR3 nucleotides are TGTGCCAGCATGAACAGGGGCTATAATTCACCCCTCCACTTT. Amino acids: CASMNRGYNSPLHF.

The rearrangement joins TRBV21-1 to TRBJ2-7. TRBV21-1 represents a pseudogene. This CDR3 has 14 amino acids. The CDR3 is CASSQRFTATCVHF. In DNA, the CDR3 is TGTGCCAGCAGCCAGAGATTTACAGCGACGTGCGTCCACTTC.

This clone was picked up one time. The genes are TRBV7-8 and TRBJ1-5; tentative D call: TRBD1 (5 bases). The V end lost 1 base, the J end lost 0 bases, and 7 bases lay between the germline ends. Germline assignment: CDR1 SGHVS and CDR2 FQNEAQ. The CDR3 totals 15 residues. The CDR3: CASSLEGNSNQPQHF. DNA for the CDR3: TGTGCCAGCAGCTTAGAGGGGAATAGCAATCAGCCCCAGCATTTT.

CDR3 bases: TGTGCCAGCTCACCAAGTCAGGACAGGCACCAGGGCTACACCTTC. Encoded protein: CASSPSQDRHQGYTF. J is TRBJ1-2 and V is TRBV18; 7 bases align to TRBD1. V gave up 2 bases and J gave up 8 bases; unmatched junction bases: 11. Per the germline V gene, CDR1 is KGHSH and CDR2 is LQKENI. The CDR3 length is 15 residues.

The CDR3 bases are TGTGCCAGCAGCTTAGTGCGGTCCTTACTGCGGAACTATGGCTACACCTTC. This sequence encodes CASSLVRSLLRNYGYTF. The chain is built from TRBV13 and TRBJ1-2; no definite D call. Germline assignment: CDR1 PRHDT and CDR2 FYEKMQ (reference sequence). V lost 1 base, J lost 2 bases, and 17 bases lay in between. The CDR3 consists of 17 residues.

This chain connects TRBV18 to TRBJ1-1, with 7 nucleotides matching TRBD1. The CDR3 is 15 amino acids. From germline, CDR1 is KGHSH and CDR2 LQKENI. V gave up 4 bases and J gave up 6 bases; unmatched junction bases: 11. CDR3 DNA sequence: TGTGCCAGCTCACTTAACAGGGGAGGAGTCTCTGAAGCTTTCTTT. It specifies CASSLNRGGVSEAFF.

CDR3 DNA: TGTGCCTTAGAGGGATTCTCCTACGAGCAGTACTTC. It yields the protein CALEGFSYEQYF. V is TRBV30 and J is TRBJ2-7; tentative D call: TRBD2 (5 bases). The CDR3 spans 12 residues. Per the germline V gene, CDR1 is GTSNPN and CDR2 is SVGIG (reference sequence). Trimming stripped 7 bases from V and 0 bases from J, with 10 bases between.

This chain connects TRBV4-2 to TRBJ1-3; weak D call: TRBD1 (5 bases). Germline loops: CDR1 LGHNA, CDR2 YNFKEQ. There are 17 residues in the CDR3. V dropped 0 bases and J dropped 2 bases, with 14 bases sitting between them. CDR3 region: CASSQDPGRTPGNTIYF. DNA for the CDR3: TGTGCCAGCAGCCAAGATCCGGGCAGGACACCTGGAAACACCATATATTTT.

The rearrangement uses TRBV5-4 and TRBJ2-1; perhaps TRBD1 as D (6 bases). Looked up from germline, CDR1 is SGHNT and CDR2 is YYREEE (reference sequence). The CDR3 sequence is 12 residues long. V dropped 8 bases and J dropped 4 bases, with 10 bases sitting between them. The CDR3 here is CARGQLYNEQFF. CDR3 DNA sequence: TGTGCCAGAGGACAGCTATACAATGAGCAGTTCTTC.

This chain uses TRBV5-4 with TRBJ2-7, with 9 bases matching TRBD1. With V trimmed by 2 bases and J by 8 bases, 5 bases remained unmatched. CDR1 and CDR2 from the germline V gene are SGHNT and YYREEE (reference sequence). The CDR3 contains 13 residues. The CDR3, as DNA: TGTGCCAGCAGCTTAGGACAGGGGTTTAAGCAGTACTTC. The encoded protein is CASSLGQGFKQYF.

The CDR3 bases are TGCGCCAGCAGCTCTCGAACCCCAAACAATGAGCAGTTCTTC. This gives the protein CASSSRTPNNEQFF. The rearrangement links TRBV5-1 to TRBJ2-1; no clear D gene. CDR3 size: 14 residues. Trimming took 3 bases from V and 5 from J, leaving 12 bases between them. From germline, CDR1 is SGHRS and CDR2 YFSETQ.

The rearrangement uses TRBV6-6 and TRBJ2-3, with D hard to call. Trimming left V 5 bases short and J 6 bases short, with 6 bases between. The CDR3 covers 11 residues. CDR1 MNHNY and CDR2 SVGAGI come from the germline V gene (reference sequence). The CDR3 loop reads CASSPSDTQYF. Here the CDR3 DNA reads TGTGCCAGCAGTCCAAGCGATACGCAGTATTTT.

This clone was recorded once. CDR3 sequence reads: CASSPGRGPPEAFF. DNA of the CDR3: TGTGCCAGCAGTCCTGGCAGGGGCCCCCCTGAAGCTTTCTTT. V usage is TRBV6-5 and J usage is TRBJ1-1; TRBD1 might be the D (6 bases). CDR1 is MNHEY and CDR2 is SVGAGI in the germline V gene. This CDR3 comprises 14 residues. Between the trimmed V and J ends, which lost 5 bases and 6 bases, there was a span of 16 bases.

The J gene is TRBJ2-1, the V gene TRBV12-3 or TRBV12-4, with D perhaps matching TRBD1 (5 bases). The CDR3 is 13 residues long. V was cut by 0 bases and J by 6 bases, with 6 bases left in between. The CDR3 bases are TGTGCCAGCAGTTTAGCCGACAGCAATGAGCAGTTCTTC. Amino acid sequence: CASSLADSNEQFF.

This CDR3 reads CASSGDKIYEQYF. CDR3 sequence (DNA): TGTGCCAGCAGCGGGGACAAGATCTACGAGCAGTACTTC. The chain carries TRBV7-8 and TRBJ2-7; D may be TRBD1 (6 bases). There are 13 residues in the CDR3. V dropped 5 bases and J dropped 3 bases, with 11 bases sitting between them. Per germline, CDR1 SGHVS and CDR2 FQNEAQ.

The CDR3 DNA is TGTGCCAGCAGCCAAGTTGGGACAGGGATTCCCGGAAACACCATATATTTT. Its translation is CASSQVGTGIPGNTIYF. The rearrangement links TRBV14 to TRBJ1-3, with 9 bases lining up with TRBD1. This CDR3 spans 17 amino acids. CDR1 is SGHDN and CDR2 is FVKESK in the germline V gene. V lost 1 base and J lost 4; bases outside the gene matches: 8.

V is TRBV18 and J is TRBJ1-3; D is undetermined. Germline CDR1 KGHSH, CDR2 LQKENI. The CDR3 is 15 residues long. Trimming cost V 5 bases and J 0 bases, with 11 bases left between them. CDR3 loop: CASSVSVSSGNTIYF. In nucleotides, the CDR3 is TGTGCCAGCTCAGTGAGTGTGAGCTCTGGAAACACCATATATTTT.

The J gene is TRBJ1-6, the V gene TRBV3-1 (or the pseudogene TRBV3-2), with 7 bases matching TRBD1. Germline V lookup: CDR1 LGHDT, CDR2 YNNKEL (reference sequence). J was trimmed by 7 bases and V by 6 bases; bases with no gene match: 3. The CDR3 runs to 13 residues. The CDR3 coding sequence is TGTGCCAGCAGTTCCAGGGGGAATTCACCCCTCCACTTT. Translated, it gives CASSSRGNSPLHF.

V usage is TRBV13 and J usage is TRBJ2-6, with TRBD1 matching 7 bases. CDR1 PRHDT and CDR2 FYEKMQ come from the germline V gene (reference sequence). V shed 5 bases, J shed 0 bases, and the junction held 10 bases outside the gene matches. The CDR3 runs to 18 residues. CDR3 nucleotide sequence: TGTGCCAGCAGCGCAGGGGACAGTTACCACTCTGGGGCCAACGTCCTGACTTTC. This translates into CASSAGDSYHSGANVLTF.

This CDR3 is CASTFRGVSGANVLTF. The CDR3 DNA is TGTGCCAGCACTTTTAGGGGCGTCTCTGGGGCCAACGTCCTGACTTTC. The V gene is TRBV3-1 (or the pseudogene TRBV3-2), the J gene TRBJ2-6; weak D call: TRBD1 (5 bases). This CDR3 has 16 amino acids. With 7 bases removed from V and 0 bases from J, the gap between germline ends came to 13 bases. Germline V lookup: CDR1 LGHDT, CDR2 YNNKEL (reference sequence).

This clone was detected only once. This chain links TRBV6-5 with TRBJ2-3; no definite D call. This CDR3 has 15 amino acids. V gave up 0 bases and J gave up 2 bases, with 9 bases separating them. Per germline, CDR1 MNHEY and CDR2 SVGAGI. The CDR3 loop reads CASSYSLSPTDTQYF. In nucleotides, the CDR3 is TGTGCCAGCAGTTACTCTCTATCACCCACAGATACGCAGTATTTT.

The rearrangement links TRBV19 to TRBJ2-1, with 8 bases fitting TRBD2. J gave up 6 bases and V 8 bases, and 9 bases lay outside the gene matches. The CDR3 loop spans 14 amino acids. The germline gives CDR1 LNHDA, CDR2 SQIVND (reference sequence). In DNA, the CDR3 is TGTGCCAGTTCATCGGGGGGGAGTCGCAATGAGCAGTTCTTC. Protein: CASSSGGSRNEQFF.

J is TRBJ2-7 and V is TRBV27; D gene unclear. The CDR3 is 13 amino acids. Germline V gives CDR1 MNHEY, CDR2 SMNVEV (reference sequence). Between the trimmed V and J ends, which lost 6 bases and 1 base, there was a span of 10 bases. The CDR3 DNA is TGTGCCAGCAGCCTCGGCTATTCCTACGAGCAGTACTTC. Translation: CASSLGYSYEQYF.

The rearrangement uses TRBV5-4 and TRBJ1-1; D is unclear. Trimming took 3 bases from V and 3 from J, leaving 15 bases between them. Germline V lookup: CDR1 SGHNT, CDR2 YYREEE (reference sequence). CDR3 length: 15 residues. The CDR3 loop reads CASSYELIVDTEAFF. The CDR3 DNA is TGTGCCAGCAGCTATGAACTAATCGTGGACACTGAAGCTTTCTTT.